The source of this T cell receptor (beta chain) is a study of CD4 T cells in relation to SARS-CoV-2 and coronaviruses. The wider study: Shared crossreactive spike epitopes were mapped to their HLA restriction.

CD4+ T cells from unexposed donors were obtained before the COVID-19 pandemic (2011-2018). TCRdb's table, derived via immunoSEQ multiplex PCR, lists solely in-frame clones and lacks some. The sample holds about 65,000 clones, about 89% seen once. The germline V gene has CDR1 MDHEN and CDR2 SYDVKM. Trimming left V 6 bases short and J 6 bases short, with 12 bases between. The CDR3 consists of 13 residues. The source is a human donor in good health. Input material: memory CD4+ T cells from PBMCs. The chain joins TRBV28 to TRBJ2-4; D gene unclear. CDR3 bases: TGTGCCAGCAGGGCCGACTCCATAAACATTCAGTACTTC. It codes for CASRADSINIQYF.